The present T cell receptor (beta chain) was sequenced within a study of Ad26.COV2.S vaccination and SARS-CoV-2 variants. The sample's treatment: 19 received Ad26.COV2.S at low or high dose, single or two shots; a few received placebo; per-sample allocation not given. Samples were taken on day 63 after the first vaccine or placebo injection. Here immunoSEQ multiplex PCR was the method, and the copy in TCRdb shows in-frame clones only, minus some. The sample lists around 400,000 clones, 80% to 95% occurring once. V lost 4 bases, J lost 6 bases, and 19 bases lay in between. Germline V lookup: CDR1 LNHDA, CDR2 SQIVND (reference sequence). The CDR3 runs 16 residues.

The gene calls are TRBV19 and TRBJ2-1, with D maybe TRBD2 (6 bases). The source was peripheral blood, collected in a trial of Ad26.COV2.S vaccine versus placebo. The source is a person between 18 and 65 years old who received the Ad26.COV2.S COVID-19 vaccine or a placebo. The CDR3 is CASSSRQTPGGNEQFF. CDR3 DNA sequence: TGTGCCAGTAGTAGCAGACAGACCCCCGGGGGCAATGAGCAGTTCTTC.